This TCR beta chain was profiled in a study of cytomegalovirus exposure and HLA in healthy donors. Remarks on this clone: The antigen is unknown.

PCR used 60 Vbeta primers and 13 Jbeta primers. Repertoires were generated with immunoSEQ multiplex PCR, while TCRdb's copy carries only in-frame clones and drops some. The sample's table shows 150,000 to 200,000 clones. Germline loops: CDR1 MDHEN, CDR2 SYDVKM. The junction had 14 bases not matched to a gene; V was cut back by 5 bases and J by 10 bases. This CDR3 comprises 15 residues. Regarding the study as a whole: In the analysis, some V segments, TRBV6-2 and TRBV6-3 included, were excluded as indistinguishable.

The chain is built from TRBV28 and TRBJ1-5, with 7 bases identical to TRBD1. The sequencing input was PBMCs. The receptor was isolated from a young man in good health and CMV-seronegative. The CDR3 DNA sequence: TGTGCCAGCAGTCTACGGGACAGCCCCTCACTACCCCAGCATTTT. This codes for CASSLRDSPSLPQHF. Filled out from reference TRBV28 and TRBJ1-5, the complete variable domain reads DVKVTQSSRYLVKRTGEKVFLECVQDMDHENMFWYRQDPGLGLRLIYFSYDVKMKEKGDIPEGYSVSREKKERFSLILESASTNQTSMYLCASSLRDSPSLPQHFGDGTRLSIL.